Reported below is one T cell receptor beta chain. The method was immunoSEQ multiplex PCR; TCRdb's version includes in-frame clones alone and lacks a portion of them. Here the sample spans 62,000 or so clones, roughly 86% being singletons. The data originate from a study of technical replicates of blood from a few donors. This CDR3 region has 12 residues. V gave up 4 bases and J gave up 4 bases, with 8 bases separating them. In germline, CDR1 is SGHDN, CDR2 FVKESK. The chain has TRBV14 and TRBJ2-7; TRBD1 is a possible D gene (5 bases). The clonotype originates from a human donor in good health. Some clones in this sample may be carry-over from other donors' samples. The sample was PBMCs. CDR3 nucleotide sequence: TGTGCCAGCAGCCCCCAGGGATACGAGCAGTACTTC. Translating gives CASSPQGYEQYF.